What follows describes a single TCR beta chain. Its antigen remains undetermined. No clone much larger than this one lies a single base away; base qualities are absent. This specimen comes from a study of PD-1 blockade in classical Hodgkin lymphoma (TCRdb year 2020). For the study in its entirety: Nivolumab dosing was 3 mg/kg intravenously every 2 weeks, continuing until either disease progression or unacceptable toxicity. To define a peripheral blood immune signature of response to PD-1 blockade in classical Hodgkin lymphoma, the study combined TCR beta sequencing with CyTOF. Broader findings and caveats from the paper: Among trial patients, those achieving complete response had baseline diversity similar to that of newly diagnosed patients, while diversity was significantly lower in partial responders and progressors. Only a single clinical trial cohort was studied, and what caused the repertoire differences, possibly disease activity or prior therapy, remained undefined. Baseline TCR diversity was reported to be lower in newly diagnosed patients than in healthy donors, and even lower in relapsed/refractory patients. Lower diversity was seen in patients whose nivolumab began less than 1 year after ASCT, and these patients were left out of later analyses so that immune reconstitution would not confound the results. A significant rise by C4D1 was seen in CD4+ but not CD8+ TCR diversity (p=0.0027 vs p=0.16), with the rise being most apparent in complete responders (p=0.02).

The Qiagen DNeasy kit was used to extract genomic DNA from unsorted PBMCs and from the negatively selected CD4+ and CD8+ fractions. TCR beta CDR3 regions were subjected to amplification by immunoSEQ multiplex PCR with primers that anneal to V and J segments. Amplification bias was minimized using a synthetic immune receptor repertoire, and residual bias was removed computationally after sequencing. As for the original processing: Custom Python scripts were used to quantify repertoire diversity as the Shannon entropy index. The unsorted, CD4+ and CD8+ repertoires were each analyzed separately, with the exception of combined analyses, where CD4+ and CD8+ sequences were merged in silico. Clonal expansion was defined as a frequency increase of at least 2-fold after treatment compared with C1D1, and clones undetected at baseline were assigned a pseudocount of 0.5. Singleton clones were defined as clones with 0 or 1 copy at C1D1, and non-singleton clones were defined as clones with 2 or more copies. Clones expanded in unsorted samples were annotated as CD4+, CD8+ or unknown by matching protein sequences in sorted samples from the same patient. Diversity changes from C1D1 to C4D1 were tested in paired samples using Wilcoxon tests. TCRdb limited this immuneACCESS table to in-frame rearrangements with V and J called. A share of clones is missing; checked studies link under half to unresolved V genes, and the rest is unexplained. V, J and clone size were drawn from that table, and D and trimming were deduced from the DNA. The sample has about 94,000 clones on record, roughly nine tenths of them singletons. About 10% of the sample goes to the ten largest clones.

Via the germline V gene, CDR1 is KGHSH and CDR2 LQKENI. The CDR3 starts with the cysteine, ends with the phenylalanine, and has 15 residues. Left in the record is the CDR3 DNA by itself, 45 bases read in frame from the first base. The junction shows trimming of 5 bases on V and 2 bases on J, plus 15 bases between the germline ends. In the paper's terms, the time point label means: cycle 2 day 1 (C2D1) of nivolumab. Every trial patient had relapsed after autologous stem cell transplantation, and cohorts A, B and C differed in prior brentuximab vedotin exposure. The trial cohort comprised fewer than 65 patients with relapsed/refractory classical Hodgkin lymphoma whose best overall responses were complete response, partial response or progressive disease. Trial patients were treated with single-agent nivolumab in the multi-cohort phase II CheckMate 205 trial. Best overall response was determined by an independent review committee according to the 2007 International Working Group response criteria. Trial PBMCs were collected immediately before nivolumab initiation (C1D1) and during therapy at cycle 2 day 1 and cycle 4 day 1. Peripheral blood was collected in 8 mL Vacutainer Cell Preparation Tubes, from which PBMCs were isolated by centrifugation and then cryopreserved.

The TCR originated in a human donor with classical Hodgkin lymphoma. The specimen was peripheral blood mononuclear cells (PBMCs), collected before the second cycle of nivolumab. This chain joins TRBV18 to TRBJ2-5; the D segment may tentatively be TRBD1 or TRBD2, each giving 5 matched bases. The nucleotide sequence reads TGTGCCAGCTCAAAGGGACCGATAGTACAAGAGACCCAGTACTTC. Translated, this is CASSKGPIVQETQYF. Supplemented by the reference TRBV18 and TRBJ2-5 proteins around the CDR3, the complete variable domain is NAGVMQNPRHLVRRRGQEARLRCSPMKGHSHVYWYRQLPEEGLKFMVYLQKENIIDESGMPKERFSAEFPKEGPSILRIQQVVRGDSAAYFCASSKGPIVQETQYFGPGTRLLVL.